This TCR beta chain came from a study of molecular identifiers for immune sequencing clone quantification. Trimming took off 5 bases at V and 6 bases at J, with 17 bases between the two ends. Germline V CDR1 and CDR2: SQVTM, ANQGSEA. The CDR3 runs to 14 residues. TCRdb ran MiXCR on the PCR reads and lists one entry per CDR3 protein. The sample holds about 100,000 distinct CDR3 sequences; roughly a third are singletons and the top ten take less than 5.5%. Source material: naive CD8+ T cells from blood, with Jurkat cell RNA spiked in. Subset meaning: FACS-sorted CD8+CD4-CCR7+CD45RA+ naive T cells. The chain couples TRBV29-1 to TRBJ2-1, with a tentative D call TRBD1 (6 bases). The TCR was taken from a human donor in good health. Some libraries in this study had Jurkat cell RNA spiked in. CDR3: CSVFPAGDGNEQFF. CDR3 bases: TGCAGCGTTTTCCCGGCAGGGGATGGCAATGAGCAGTTCTTC.